The 30 T cell receptor beta chains listed next were all sequenced from one sample in a study of blood T cell dynamics during melanoma immunotherapy. The protocol was immunoSEQ multiplex PCR, while the TCRdb copy is restricted to in-frame clones and leaves out a portion. The sample lists 25,000 to 30,000 clones, roughly 88% seen once, with 10% in the top ten. Time point in this sample: week 3, after first cycle of checkpoint inhibitor. Sequenced material: blood, taken from a patient treated with checkpoint blockade. The receptors derive from a human donor with melanoma.

The chain couples TRBV11-2 to TRBJ2-3, with D unresolved. V lost 5 bases, J lost 2 bases, and 11 bases lay in between. Germline CDR1 SGHAT, CDR2 FQNNGV. The CDR3 extends over 14 amino acids. Here the CDR3 DNA reads TGTGCCAGCAGCGTGTCTCAATACACAGATACGCAGTATTTT. Translating it yields CASSVSQYTDTQYF.

This rearrangement joins TRBV5-6 to TRBJ1-4; possible D gene TRBD1, 5 bases. Germline lookup yields CDR1 SGHDT and CDR2 YYEEEE. CDR3 length: 15 residues. V gave up 4 bases and J gave up 5 bases, with 15 bases separating them. The CDR3 DNA is TGTGCCAGCAGCAGAGACAGCGCTCCGAATGAAAAACTGTTTTTT. It specifies CASSRDSAPNEKLFF.

The chain combines TRBV6-1 with TRBJ1-5, with no clear D. CDR3 length equals 15 residues. The germline V gene has CDR1 MNHNS and CDR2 SASEGT. The V end was cut by 6 bases, the J end by 4 bases, with 16 bases between. The chain's CDR3 is CASRADGIQNQPQHF. The DNA for the CDR3 is TGTGCCAGCAGAGCGGACGGAATTCAGAATCAGCCCCAGCATTTT.

The chain has TRBV5-1 and TRBJ2-1; D unclear. Germline V lookup: CDR1 SGHRS, CDR2 YFSETQ. Trimming pared 4 bases from V and 4 bases from J, leaving 9 bases between. The CDR3 is made up of 13 amino acids. CDR3 region: CASSPGSYNEQFF. The CDR3 DNA follows: TGCGCCAGCAGCCCTGGGTCTTACAATGAGCAGTTCTTC.

The genes are TRBV7-2 and TRBJ2-5, with D tentatively TRBD1 or TRBD2 (5 bases each). CDR1 and CDR2 from the germline V gene are SGHTA and FQGNSA. The germline V and J ends were trimmed by 1 base and 4 bases, with 13 bases remaining between them. The CDR3 spans 15 residues. In DNA, the CDR3 is TGTGCCAGCAGCTTAGTCGACAGAGGAGGAGAGACCCAGTACTTC. Translated: CASSLVDRGGETQYF.

The gene calls are TRBV2 and TRBJ2-3, with a possible D match to TRBD1 (6 bases). The germline V and J ends were trimmed by 4 bases and 0 bases, with 8 bases remaining between them. The CDR3 spans 14 residues. Germline V CDR1 and CDR2: SNHLY, FYNNEI. This CDR3 is CASSVQGSTDTQYF. The CDR3 bases are TGTGCCAGCAGTGTTCAGGGGAGCACAGATACGCAGTATTTT.

This chain links TRBV7-6 with TRBJ2-3; D possibly uses TRBD1 or TRBD2 (5 bases each). Trimming cost V 5 bases and J 1 base, with 16 bases left between them. Germline V gene sequence: CDR1 SGHVS, CDR2 FNYEAQ. The CDR3 consists of 16 residues. This CDR3 is CASSLGATGGTDTQYF. DNA of the CDR3: TGTGCCAGCAGCCTTGGGGCCACCGGGGGCACAGATACGCAGTATTTT.

This chain links TRBV2 with TRBJ2-5, with TRBD1 matching over 7 bases. V dropped 9 bases and J dropped 5; count of bases not matched to a gene: 12. Germline CDR1 reads SNHLY; CDR2 reads FYNNEI. CDR3 length: 14 amino acids. The CDR3 sequence: CASNTGVVRETQYF. The CDR3 DNA reads as TGTGCCAGTAATACAGGGGTGGTCAGGGAGACCCAGTACTTC.

V gene TRBV5-1 combines with J gene TRBJ2-3, with no clear D. V was trimmed by 4 bases and J by 1 base, leaving 7 bases between them. There are 13 residues in the CDR3. Germline CDR1 reads SGHRS; CDR2 reads YFSETQ. The CDR3 bases are TGCGCCAGCAGCCGTCCTCGCACAGATACGCAGTATTTT. As protein: CASSRPRTDTQYF.

DNA of the CDR3: TGTGCCAGCAGCCAGACTAGCGGGACGTACAATGAGCAGTTCTTC. Amino acids: CASSQTSGTYNEQFF. The V and J genes are TRBV7-9 and TRBJ2-1, with 11 nucleotides matching TRBD2. Germline trimming cut 5 bases from V and 4 bases from J; bases unmatched to any gene: 4. The germline V gene has CDR1 SEHNR and CDR2 FQNEAQ (reference sequence). This CDR3 spans 15 amino acids.

The chain recombines TRBV7-9 with TRBJ2-5, with 8 bases aligning to TRBD1. After removal of 3 bases from V and 5 bases from J, the junction contained 2 bases not matched to a gene. This CDR3 contains 13 residues. The germline CDR1 and CDR2 sequences are SEHNR and FQNEAQ (reference sequence). CDR3: CASSFRGRETQYF. The DNA of the CDR3 is TGTGCCAGCAGCTTCAGGGGGCGGGAGACCCAGTACTTC.

The chain has TRBV19 and TRBJ2-7; TRBD2 aligns across 8 bases. Germline CDR1 is LNHDA and CDR2 is SQIVND (reference sequence). This CDR3 contains 14 residues. V shed 4 bases and J 3 bases; nucleotides not matched to a gene: 5. CDR3 loop: CASSTLAGDYEQYF. The CDR3 nucleotides read TGTGCCAGTAGTACCCTAGCGGGCGACTACGAGCAGTACTTC.

The rearrangement uses TRBV21-1 and TRBJ1-4. TRBV21-1 is labeled a pseudogene. This CDR3 has 19 amino acids. Here the CDR3 DNA reads TGTGCCAGCAGCCAACTTAAAAGGGGCGGGACCGCAACTAATGAAAAACTGTTTTTT. This sequence encodes CASSQLKRGGTATNEKLFF.

The J gene is TRBJ1-1, the V gene TRBV10-1; D is undetermined. Trimming removed 5 bases at V and 0 bases at J, with 7 bases between. The CDR3 totals 13 residues. Germline V gene data show CDR1 as WNHNN and CDR2 as SYGVQD (reference sequence). The CDR3 nucleotides read TGCGCCAGCAGTCCCAGGATGAACACTGAAGCTTTCTTT. It yields the protein CASSPRMNTEAFF.

The rearrangement uses TRBV10-1 and TRBJ2-5; TRBD1 might be the D (5 bases). CDR1 WNHNN and CDR2 SYGVQD come from the germline V gene (reference sequence). V was clipped by 2 bases and J by 1 base, with 8 bases between them. This CDR3 contains 14 residues. The CDR3 sequence: CASSETQGQETQYF. CDR3 DNA: TGCGCCAGCAGTGAGACGCAGGGCCAAGAGACCCAGTACTTC.

J is TRBJ1-1 and V is TRBV19; 9 positions match TRBD1. Trimming removed 6 bases from V and 1 base from J; junction bases left unmatched: 9. From germline, CDR1 is LNHDA and CDR2 SQIVND (reference sequence). This CDR3 spans 16 amino acids. CDR3 region: CASRRQGVVTNTEAFF. The CDR3 bases are TGTGCCAGTAGAAGACAGGGGGTGGTTACGAACACTGAAGCTTTCTTT.

The chain couples TRBV5-1 to TRBJ2-5, with TRBD1 matching 10 bases. V lost 0 bases to trimming and J lost 3 bases; unmatched junction nucleotides: 2. CDR3 length: 15 amino acids. Germline values: CDR1 SGHRS, CDR2 YFSETQ. The CDR3 DNA reads as TGCGCCAGCAGCTTGGGGACAGGGGGGGAAGAGACCCAGTACTTC. Its translation is CASSLGTGGEETQYF.

This clone was seen just once. The chain combines TRBV4-2 with TRBJ2-7; 8 nucleotides match TRBD1. From germline, CDR1 is LGHNA and CDR2 YNFKEQ. The CDR3 is 14 residues long. V lost 3 bases and J lost 6; bases outside the gene matches: 7. The CDR3 DNA reads as TGTGCCAGCAGCCAGGGCGGGACAGGACGCGAGCAGTACTTC. It specifies CASSQGGTGREQYF.

The rearrangement uses TRBV10-3 and TRBJ2-1, with 9 bases that match TRBD1. Germline CDR1 reads ENHRY; CDR2 reads SYGVKD. The length of the CDR3 is 12 residues. After removal of 6 bases from V and 10 bases from J, the junction contained 4 bases not matched to a gene. The CDR3 is CAIRTGGYEQFF. Here the CDR3 DNA reads TGTGCCATCAGAACAGGGGGCTACGAGCAGTTCTTC.

The J gene is TRBJ1-2, the V gene TRBV4-1; D gene uncertain. CDR1 and CDR2 (germline): MGHRA, YSYEKL. V was trimmed by 3 bases and J by 3 bases, leaving 14 bases between them. The CDR3 loop spans 15 amino acids. The CDR3 DNA reads TGCGCCAGCAGCCAGCTCAACCGCGGGGACTATGGCTACACCTTC. It translates to CASSQLNRGDYGYTF.

The chain recombines TRBV4-1 with TRBJ2-3; no definite D call. This CDR3 contains 14 residues. The V gene's germline CDR1 is MGHRA and CDR2 YSYEKL. The germline V and J ends were trimmed by 1 base and 3 bases, with 8 bases remaining between them. CDR3 sequence reads: CASSQAPTTDTQYF. The CDR3, as DNA: TGCGCCAGCAGCCAAGCACCAACAACAGATACGCAGTATTTT.

In this sample, this clone turned up a few times. This sequence joins TRBV14 and TRBJ2-5; tentatively, D is TRBD2 (6 bases). This CDR3 has 13 amino acids. Trimming removed 5 bases from V and 5 bases from J, with 12 bases in between. The germline gives CDR1 SGHDN, CDR2 FVKESK. CDR3 region: CASSVYGGETQYF. In nucleotides, the CDR3 is TGTGCCAGCAGCGTTTACGGAGGGGAGACCCAGTACTTC.

J is TRBJ2-1 and V is TRBV5-1; the D gene is possibly TRBD2 (6 bases). Germline CDR1 and CDR2: SGHRS and YFSETQ. V was shortened by 3 bases and J by 8 bases, with 15 bases between the two germline ends. The CDR3 is 14 residues long. CDR3 in amino acids: CASSSGLPSDEQFF. CDR3 in DNA: TGCGCCAGCAGCTCGGGACTCCCGAGCGATGAGCAGTTCTTC.

The chain links TRBV7-9 to TRBJ2-5, with 12 nucleotides matching TRBD1. The CDR3 has 17 amino acids. Germline CDR1 SEHNR, CDR2 FQNEAQ (reference sequence). The V gene end was trimmed by 3 bases and the J gene end by 0 bases; junction bases not matched to a gene: 5. In DNA, the CDR3 is TGTGCCAGCAGCTTTGGGACAGGGGGCTCTTACCAAGAGACCCAGTACTTC. Protein: CASSFGTGGSYQETQYF.

This chain connects TRBV10-3 to TRBJ1-1; D gene ambiguous. This CDR3 is built from 14 residues. Per the germline V gene, CDR1 is ENHRY and CDR2 is SYGVKD. Trimming shortened V by 4 bases and J by 0 bases, and 9 bases separated the two germline ends. The CDR3 here is CAISGGRMNTEAFF. CDR3 nucleotide sequence: TGTGCCATCAGTGGCGGGAGGATGAACACTGAAGCTTTCTTT.

Here the CDR3 DNA reads TGTGCCAGCAGCATACAGGGGGTTGCCTACGAGCAGTACTTC. Translated, it gives CASSIQGVAYEQYF. The V gene is TRBV28, the J gene TRBJ2-7; 8 bases align to TRBD1. CDR3 length equals 14 residues. V dropped 6 bases and J dropped 2; count of bases not matched to a gene: 6. The germline gives CDR1 MDHEN, CDR2 SYDVKM.

The chain employs TRBV28 and TRBJ1-2; D is uncertain. Germline V gives CDR1 MDHEN, CDR2 SYDVKM. V gave up 3 bases and J gave up 4 bases, with 6 bases separating them. This CDR3 comprises 12 residues. The CDR3 sequence: CASSFNSYGYTF. CDR3 nucleotides: TGTGCCAGCAGTTTTAACAGCTATGGCTACACCTTC.

J is TRBJ2-5 and V is TRBV6-1; 7 bases are shared with TRBD1. Trimming removed 7 bases from V and 5 bases from J; junction bases left unmatched: 7. Germline lookup yields CDR1 MNHNS and CDR2 SASEGT. The CDR3 loop spans 13 amino acids. The CDR3 reads CASTWGQKETQYF. For the CDR3, the DNA is TGTGCCAGCACTTGGGGACAGAAGGAGACCCAGTACTTC.

This chain connects TRBV7-9 to TRBJ2-1, with TRBD2 matching over 12 bases. This CDR3 region has 16 residues. Germline assignment: CDR1 SEHNR and CDR2 FQNEAQ (reference sequence). J gave up 8 bases and V 5 bases, and 10 bases lay outside the gene matches. CDR3 sequence (DNA): TGTGCCAGCAGCCTGTCTAGCGGGGGGGCGAACGATGAGCAGTTCTTC. Its protein is CASSLSSGGANDEQFF.

V usage is TRBV28 and J usage is TRBJ2-1; 9 bases are a match to TRBD2. J was trimmed by 10 bases and V by 8 bases; bases with no gene match: 6. Germline CDR1 reads MDHEN; CDR2 reads SYDVKM. This CDR3 region has 12 residues. The DNA for the CDR3 is TGTGCCAGCGGCTGGACTAGCGACGAGCAGTTCTTC. Amino acid sequence: CASGWTSDEQFF.